The 32 T cell receptor beta chains presented below share a single source sample, sequenced in a study of regulatory T cells in long-lasting Graves disease. Time point: newly diagnosed GD, antithyroid drugs for less than 3 months. Making the TCR library involved RNA that had been extracted from PBMCs. With iRepertoire HTBI primers and Arm-PCR of CDR3 regions, TCR beta libraries were built. A single record per CDR3 protein comes from TCRdb applying MiXCR to the multiplex PCR reads. The profile shows approximately 490,000 distinct CDR3 sequences, 15% to 20% of them singletons. These data were also reused for a study on T cells in Graves' hyperthyroidism and ophthalmopathy.

The sequenced sample was peripheral blood mononuclear cells (PBMCs), obtained at new diagnosis, from a patient treated with antithyroid drugs. These receptors were collected from a man in his forties or fifties with Graves disease.

This clonotype was seen many times. V and J are TRBV18 and TRBJ2-1, with 10 bases identical to TRBD1. The V segment lost 3 bases and the J segment 9 bases; nucleotides outside the gene matches: 2. The CDR3 loop spans 13 amino acids. Germline-derived CDR1 and CDR2 are KGHSH and LQKENI. The CDR3 protein is CASSPGQGIEQFF. The CDR3, as DNA: TGTGCCAGCTCACCGGGACAGGGGATTGAGCAGTTCTTC.

This clonotype showed up many times. V gene TRBV5-1 combines with J gene TRBJ2-5; D is perhaps TRBD1 (6 bases). The CDR3 contains 14 residues. V was clipped by 4 bases and J by 5 bases, with 15 bases between them. Germline V gene sequence: CDR1 SGHRS, CDR2 YFSETQ. The DNA for the CDR3 is TGCGCCAGCAGCCGGACAGCCTCGGTGGAGACCCAGTACTTC. Residues: CASSRTASVETQYF.

The chain joins TRBV12-3 or TRBV12-4 to TRBJ1-2; 12 bases fit TRBD1. V was pared by 6 bases and J by 6 bases, with 5 bases of the junction left unmatched. This CDR3 is 14 amino acids long. The DNA for the CDR3 is TGTGCCAGCAGCCGGGGACAGGGGGCTGATGGCTACACCTTC. Translating gives CASSRGQGADGYTF.

This clonotype was seen ten or more times. The V gene is TRBV7-6, the J gene TRBJ2-1; a possible D gene is TRBD2 (5 bases). Germline assignment: CDR1 SGHVS and CDR2 FNYEAQ. There are 18 residues in the CDR3. The V end was cut by 0 bases, the J end by 0 bases, with 15 bases between. Here the CDR3 reads CASSLARAGRSSYNEQFF. CDR3 sequence (DNA): TGTGCCAGCAGCTTAGCGCGGGCGGGCCGGAGCTCCTACAATGAGCAGTTCTTC.

This clonotype has ten or more counts. The chain links TRBV5-5 to TRBJ2-7; TRBD1 matches 7 bases. V trimming: 9 bases; J trimming: 2 bases; junction bases outside the gene matches: 5. CDR3 length: 12 residues. Germline V CDR1 and CDR2: SGHKS, YYEKEE (reference sequence). The CDR3 nucleotides are TGTGCCAACCCGGACAGGACCTACGAGCAGTACTTC. Translating gives CANPDRTYEQYF.

The chain employs TRBV20-1 and TRBJ2-5, with 10 bases aligning to TRBD1. Germline CDR1 is DFQATT and CDR2 is SNEGSKA (reference sequence). There are 16 residues in the CDR3. The J segment lost 6 bases and the V segment lost 6 bases, leaving 16 bases of the junction unmatched. CDR3 coding DNA: TGCAGTGCCGCTAGAACCGGGACAGGGGTAAGGAAGACCCAGTACTTC. Encoded protein: CSAARTGTGVRKTQYF.

This clonotype has only a few counts. The chain uses TRBV7-9 and TRBJ1-2, with no clear D. The germline V gene has CDR1 SEHNR and CDR2 FQNEAQ (reference sequence). V was pared by 1 base and J by 3 bases, with 9 bases between. The CDR3 sequence is 14 residues long. DNA of the CDR3: TGTGCCAGCAGCTTAGGGGCGACTTACTATGGCTACACCTTC. This codes for CASSLGATYYGYTF.

The V and J genes are TRBV5-6 and TRBJ2-1; 10 bases agree with TRBD2. V gave up 3 bases and J gave up 3 bases; unmatched junction bases: 3. This CDR3 region has 15 residues. The V gene's germline CDR1 is SGHDT and CDR2 YYEEEE. For the CDR3, the DNA is TGTGCCAGCAGCTCTCTAGCGGGAGTCTACAATGAGCAGTTCTTC. Its translation is CASSSLAGVYNEQFF.

CDR3 DNA sequence: TGTGCCAGCAGCTCCCCCCTTCGGGGGACCAATTATGGCTACACCTTC. Encoded protein: CASSSPLRGTNYGYTF. The V gene is TRBV7-9, the J gene TRBJ1-2; maybe TRBD1 (5 bases). Germline lookup yields CDR1 SEHNR and CDR2 FQNEAQ (reference sequence). Trimming removed 4 bases from V and 5 bases from J, with 20 bases in between. The CDR3 has 16 amino acids.

The V and J genes are TRBV5-1 and TRBJ2-3; TRBD2 aligns across 12 bases. The ends lost 4 bases at V and 4 bases at J; junction bases unmatched: 4. The germline V gene encodes CDR1 SGHRS and CDR2 YFSETQ. The CDR3 length is 15 residues. DNA for the CDR3: TGCGCCAGCAGCGCTAGCGGGAGGGTTCCAGATACGCAGTATTTT. It translates to CASSASGRVPDTQYF.

This clonotype was recorded at least ten times. This chain connects TRBV2 to TRBJ2-1; D possibly corresponds to TRBD1 (6 bases). Trimming cost V 5 bases and J 3 bases, with 14 bases left between them. In germline, CDR1 is SNHLY, CDR2 FYNNEI. This CDR3 is built from 15 residues. The CDR3 nucleotides read TGTGCCAGCAGTACCCAGGGACAACACTACAATGAGCAGTTCTTC. Amino acid sequence: CASSTQGQHYNEQFF. The full variable domain, rest sourced from reference TRBV2 and TRBJ2-1, is EPEVTQTPSHQVTQMGQEVILRCVPISNHLYFYWYRQILGQKVEFLVSFYNNEISEKSEIFDDQFSVERPDGSNFTLKIRSTKLEDSAMYFCASSTQGQHYNEQFFGPGTRLTVL.

This clonotype was counted only a few times. This rearrangement joins TRBV6-1 to TRBJ2-7; TRBD1 might be the D (6 bases). Germline V gene lookup returns CDR1 MNHNS and CDR2 SASEGT. V gave up 6 bases and J gave up 2 bases, with 17 bases separating them. The CDR3 is made up of 15 amino acids. The chain's CDR3 is CASSPTGTDAYEQYF. The CDR3 DNA follows: TGTGCCAGCAGCCCTACAGGGACGGACGCCTACGAGCAGTACTTC.

This clonotype has just a few counts. The chain links TRBV20-1 to TRBJ2-1, with 7 bases that match TRBD2. CDR1 and CDR2 from the germline V gene are DFQATT and SNEGSKA (reference sequence). V lost 3 bases to trimming and J lost 2 bases; unmatched junction nucleotides: 4. The CDR3 runs to 14 residues. CDR3 nucleotide sequence: TGCAGTGCTAGTTACGGACTAGCCTACAATGAGCAGTTCTTC. Protein: CSASYGLAYNEQFF.

This clonotype was found many times. The chain links TRBV5-1 to TRBJ2-7; D remains ambiguous. Trimming took off 4 bases at V and 3 bases at J, with 5 bases between the two ends. Germline CDR1 SGHRS, CDR2 YFSETQ. The CDR3 contains 11 residues. The CDR3 DNA sequence: TGCGCCAGCAGCGCATACTACGAGCAGTACTTC. Amino acids: CASSAYYEQYF.

Note on this clonotype: A much larger clone sits a single nucleotide away, making a read error possible. V usage is TRBV28 and J usage is TRBJ1-4; D unresolved. This CDR3 spans 12 amino acids. Trimming left V 5 bases short and J 7 bases short, with 8 bases between. Germline values: CDR1 MDHEN, CDR2 SYDVKM. CDR3 loop: CASSESGEKLFF. The CDR3 region has the DNA TGTGCCAGCAGTGAGTCGGGTGAAAAACTGTTTTTT.

This clonotype was seen at least ten times. The chain is built from TRBV28 and TRBJ2-7, with 10 bases fitting TRBD2. This CDR3 contains 16 residues. V trimming: 1 base; J trimming: 5 bases; junction bases outside the gene matches: 8. CDR1 and CDR2 (germline): MDHEN, SYDVKM. The CDR3 bases are TGTGCCAGCAGTTTATTTCGACTAGCGGGTTCCGACGAGCAGTACTTC. It encodes CASSLFRLAGSDEQYF.

This chain joins TRBV5-1 and TRBJ2-7; 7 bases match TRBD1. The CDR3 contains 13 residues. Germline CDR1 SGHRS, CDR2 YFSETQ. V lost 4 bases to trimming and J lost 3 bases; unmatched junction nucleotides: 4. Here the CDR3 DNA reads TGCGCCAGCAGCATGACAGGGAACTACGAGCAGTACTTC. Its protein product is CASSMTGNYEQYF.

The DNA for the CDR3 is TGTGCCAGCAGTCCTTCGGGGGGAGGAAATCAGCCCCAGCATTTT. Its protein product is CASSPSGGGNQPQHF. V usage is TRBV6-1 and J usage is TRBJ1-5; D might be TRBD1 (5 bases). V was clipped by 5 bases and J by 4 bases, with 15 bases between them. CDR1 MNHNS and CDR2 SASEGT come from the germline V gene. CDR3 size: 15 residues.

This chain uses TRBV2 with TRBJ2-1, with 9 bases fitting TRBD2. Germline CDR1 reads SNHLY; CDR2 reads FYNNEI. The CDR3 is 14 amino acids. The V gene end was trimmed by 10 bases and the J gene end by 6 bases; junction bases not matched to a gene: 10. The CDR3 bases are TGTGCCATCAGGAATCTAGCGGGGTCCAATGAGCAGTTCTTC. Encoded protein: CAIRNLAGSNEQFF.

This sequence joins TRBV28 and TRBJ1-2; D might be TRBD1 (5 bases). Per the germline V gene, CDR1 is MDHEN and CDR2 is SYDVKM. The germline V and J ends were trimmed by 4 bases and 3 bases, with 15 bases remaining between them. The CDR3 is 15 amino acids. CDR3 coding DNA: TGTGCCAGCAGTTCCCCCGCCGAGGGGCACTATGGCTACACCTTC. This codes for CASSSPAEGHYGYTF.

This clonotype was counted a few times. The rearrangement joins TRBV20-1 to TRBJ2-3; possibly TRBD2 for D (7 bases). Germline CDR1 and CDR2: DFQATT and SNEGSKA (reference sequence). The V gene lost 5 bases and the J gene lost 2 bases, with 20 bases spanning the gap. The CDR3 extends over 16 amino acids. CDR3 residues: CSAGGGAQAHTDTQYF. CDR3 sequence (DNA): TGCAGTGCTGGGGGGGGGGCCCAAGCTCACACAGATACGCAGTATTTT.

This clonotype was recorded at least ten times. The J gene is TRBJ1-2, the V gene TRBV12-3 or TRBV12-4; a possible D gene is TRBD1 (5 bases). This CDR3 spans 15 amino acids. V was shortened by 2 bases and J by 5 bases, with 15 bases between the two germline ends. The chain's CDR3 is CASSLSWGYEYGYTF. CDR3 nucleotides: TGTGCCAGCAGTTTATCTTGGGGCTATGAGTATGGCTACACCTTC.

This clonotype was found a few times. V is TRBV6-5 and J is TRBJ2-5; maybe TRBD2 (6 bases). The germline V gene encodes CDR1 MNHEY and CDR2 SVGAGI. Trimming removed 4 bases at V and 2 bases at J, with 20 bases between. The CDR3 extends over 17 amino acids. CDR3 nucleotide sequence: TGTGCCAGCAGTTCGGACTACAGCCCATTAATTCAAGAGACCCAGTACTTC. Translation: CASSSDYSPLIQETQYF.

This clonotype has only a few counts. The rearrangement links TRBV7-2 to TRBJ2-2, with 8 bases lining up with TRBD2. The CDR3 length is 20 residues. Germline CDR1 and CDR2: SGHTA and FQGNSA. V gave up 2 bases and J gave up 4 bases; unmatched junction bases: 18. CDR3 bases: TGTGCCAGCAGCTTATTCCCCTTGGGAGCGGGAGAGGGGGGCACCGGGGAGCTGTTTTTT. Translation gives CASSLFPLGAGEGGTGELFF.

This clonotype was detected ten times or more. The chain couples TRBV7-2 to TRBJ1-4; D is undetermined. CDR1 SGHTA and CDR2 FQGNSA come from the germline V gene. Trimming took off 4 bases at V and 0 bases at J, with 9 bases between the two ends. This CDR3 is built from 15 residues. CDR3 in amino acids: CASSWRAATNEKLFF. The CDR3 DNA follows: TGTGCCAGCAGCTGGCGGGCCGCAACTAATGAAAAACTGTTTTTT.

The chain employs TRBV5-4 and TRBJ2-2; D is unclear. V was shortened by 4 bases and J by 7 bases, with 17 bases between the two germline ends. The CDR3 covers 15 residues. Germline CDR1 reads SGHNT; CDR2 reads YYREEE (reference sequence). CDR3 amino acids: CASSPAPNGLGELFF. The DNA for the CDR3 is TGTGCCAGCAGCCCTGCCCCCAACGGCCTCGGGGAGCTGTTTTTT.

This clonotype occurred a few times. The chain carries TRBV28 and TRBJ2-3, with 7 bases lining up with TRBD1. CDR3 length equals 14 residues. The trim removed 7 bases at V and 1 base at J, leaving 5 bases unmatched. Germline V gives CDR1 MDHEN, CDR2 SYDVKM. CDR3 sequence (DNA): TGTGCCAGCAATAGTGGACAGGGCACAGATACGCAGTATTTT. Amino acids: CASNSGQGTDTQYF.

This clonotype was seen repeatedly, ten times or more. The V gene is TRBV5-1, the J gene TRBJ2-7; unclear D gene. Trimming shortened V by 0 bases and J by 2 bases, and 12 bases separated the two germline ends. Germline CDR1 and CDR2: SGHRS and YFSETQ. This CDR3 is 15 amino acids long. This chain's CDR3 is CASSLDGSTTYEQYF. CDR3 nucleotides: TGCGCCAGCAGCTTGGACGGCAGCACAACCTACGAGCAGTACTTC.

This clonotype has only a few counts. The V gene is TRBV20-1, the J gene TRBJ2-1; possibly TRBD2 for D (6 bases). Germline lookup yields CDR1 DFQATT and CDR2 SNEGSKA (reference sequence). Between the trimmed V and J ends, which lost 6 bases and 9 bases, there was a span of 15 bases. This CDR3 region has 12 residues. The CDR3 DNA is TGCAGTGCAGAGGGGCGGGGTCGTGAGCAGTTCTTC. This encodes CSAEGRGREQFF.

This clonotype was counted ten times or more. The V and J genes are TRBV5-1 and TRBJ2-7; 11 nucleotides agree with TRBD2. CDR1 and CDR2 (germline): SGHRS, YFSETQ. V dropped 0 bases and J dropped 3; count of bases not matched to a gene: 2. This CDR3 has 15 residues. CDR3 loop: CASSLGSGRDYEQYF. CDR3 bases: TGCGCCAGCAGCTTGGGTAGCGGGAGGGACTACGAGCAGTACTTC.

This clonotype was seen only a few times. J is TRBJ1-1 and V is TRBV12-3 or TRBV12-4; the match to TRBD1 covers 7 bases. Unmatched junction bases numbered 9, after V lost 6 bases and J lost 5 bases. The CDR3 totals 14 residues. The CDR3 here is CASRPPQGVTEAFF. The CDR3 DNA follows: TGTGCCAGCAGACCCCCCCAGGGGGTTACTGAAGCTTTCTTT.

V is TRBV12-3 or TRBV12-4 and J is TRBJ1-3; D is unclear. V lost 2 bases and J 6 bases, leaving 5 bases between the germline ends. The length of the CDR3 is 12 residues. This CDR3 is CASSLTQNTIYF. The CDR3 nucleotides read TGTGCCAGCAGTTTAACCCAAAACACCATATATTTT.